The 25 T cell receptor beta chains below come from one sample, sequenced in a study of cytomegalovirus exposure and HLA in healthy donors. Vbeta (60) and Jbeta (13) primers were used in the PCR. This table comes from immunoSEQ multiplex PCR, and its TCRdb copy is limited to in-frame clones, with some not included. Seen here are under 250,000 clones, about four fifths observed once, and the top ten hold 10%. Sequenced sample: PBMCs. The receptors originated from a woman in her fifties or sixties in good health and CMV-seropositive.

The V and J genes are TRBV7-6 and TRBJ1-1; D ambiguous. V lost 4 bases, J lost 1 base, and 13 bases lay in between. Germline loops: CDR1 SGHVS, CDR2 FNYEAQ. This CDR3 has 15 residues. The CDR3 DNA sequence: TGTGCCAGCAGCTCACTGCCGGCAGGGAACACTGAAGCTTTCTTT. This sequence encodes CASSSLPAGNTEAFF.

In its sample, this clone was seen a few times. The chain recombines TRBV5-6 with TRBJ1-6; D call uncertain. The CDR3 consists of 15 residues. V was trimmed by 2 bases and J by 10 bases, leaving 16 bases between them. CDR1 is SGHDT and CDR2 is YYEEEE in the germline V gene. In nucleotides, the CDR3 is TGTGCCAGCAGCTTTGATGGGAGGGTTGGGTCACCCCTCCACTTT. It specifies CASSFDGRVGSPLHF.

V usage is TRBV5-1 and J usage is TRBJ1-2; 9 nucleotides agree with TRBD1. CDR1 is SGHRS and CDR2 is YFSETQ in the germline V gene. V dropped 4 bases and J dropped 5; count of bases not matched to a gene: 9. This CDR3 is 15 amino acids long. The CDR3 DNA is TGCGCCAGCAGCGGCCGGACAGGGGTTTCATATGGCTACACCTTC. Amino acid sequence: CASSGRTGVSYGYTF.

V and J are TRBV7-6 and TRBJ2-7; 8 bases match TRBD1. Per the germline V gene, CDR1 is SGHVS and CDR2 is FNYEAQ. V trimming: 5 bases; J trimming: 6 bases; junction bases outside the gene matches: 6. The CDR3 is made up of 13 amino acids. Here the CDR3 DNA reads TGTGCCAGCAGCCTGGGACAGGACGGCGAGCAGTACTTC. Its translation is CASSLGQDGEQYF.

The chain carries TRBV19 and TRBJ1-1, with D perhaps TRBD1 (6 bases). The germline V gene encodes CDR1 LNHDA and CDR2 SQIVND (reference sequence). V gave up 1 base and J gave up 1 base, with 10 bases separating them. This CDR3 spans 15 amino acids. In DNA, the CDR3 is TGTGCCAGTAGTATAGGAGGGGGAGAGAACACTGAAGCTTTCTTT. This codes for CASSIGGGENTEAFF.

The chain combines TRBV6-6 with TRBJ1-5, with D perhaps TRBD1 (5 bases). V lost 7 bases to trimming and J lost 2 bases, with 15 bases between them. The length of the CDR3 is 15 residues. Looked up from germline, CDR1 is MNHNY and CDR2 is SVGAGI (reference sequence). CDR3 amino acids: CASTMKGWGNQPQHF. The CDR3 DNA follows: TGTGCCAGCACCATGAAGGGGTGGGGCAATCAGCCCCAGCATTTT.

This chain connects TRBV29-1 to TRBJ1-1; a weak D match, TRBD1 (5 bases). Between the trimmed V and J ends, which lost 7 bases and 4 bases, there was a span of 16 bases. The CDR3 runs 13 residues. The germline V gene encodes CDR1 SQVTM and CDR2 ANQGSEA. This CDR3 reads CSAGGLGGTEAFF. The CDR3 bases are TGCAGCGCGGGGGGACTGGGGGGCACTGAAGCTTTCTTT.

The genes are TRBV2 and TRBJ1-5; 7 nucleotides line up with TRBD1. The junction had 10 bases not matched to a gene; V was cut back by 5 bases and J by 3 bases. CDR1 is SNHLY, CDR2 FYNNEI, per germline. The CDR3 covers 16 residues. CDR3 sequence reads: CASSPRRQGINQPQHF. CDR3 nucleotide sequence: TGTGCCAGCAGTCCCAGAAGACAGGGAATCAATCAGCCCCAGCATTTT. The complete variable domain, with remaining parts taken from reference TRBV2 and TRBJ1-5, reads EPEVTQTPSHQVTQMGQEVILRCVPISNHLYFYWYRQILGQKVEFLVSFYNNEISEKSEIFDDQFSVERPDGSNFTLKIRSTKLEDSAMYFCASSPRRQGINQPQHFGDGTRLSIL.

The chain uses TRBV5-4 and TRBJ2-2; D gene ambiguous. The CDR3 sequence is 13 residues long. The V gene's germline CDR1 is SGHNT and CDR2 YYREEE (reference sequence). V lost 3 bases and J lost 5, with 8 bases in between. CDR3 DNA sequence: TGTGCCAGCAGCTCGACAAGGACCGGGGAGCTGTTTTTT. Protein: CASSSTRTGELFF.

This chain links TRBV29-1 with TRBJ2-5, with D possibly matching TRBD1 (5 bases). The CDR3 runs 11 residues. The germline V gene encodes CDR1 SQVTM and CDR2 ANQGSEA. Trimming took 4 bases from V and 8 from J, leaving 11 bases between them. The CDR3 loop is CSVAETDTQYF. DNA for the CDR3: TGCAGCGTTGCCGAGACAGATACCCAGTACTTC.

The chain joins TRBV5-4 to TRBJ1-4; no firm D call. V was shortened by 0 bases and J by 8 bases, with 17 bases between the two germline ends. Germline-derived CDR1 and CDR2 are SGHNT and YYREEE (reference sequence). The CDR3 contains 16 residues. The chain's CDR3 is CASSLGGSRGKEKLFF. The DNA for the CDR3 is TGTGCCAGCAGCTTGGGGGGATCCCGGGGTAAGGAAAAACTGTTTTTT.

This chain connects TRBV6-5 to TRBJ1-6, with 7 positions matching TRBD1. CDR1 and CDR2 (germline): MNHEY, SVGAGI. Trimming at V came to 5 bases and at J to 8 bases, leaving 3 bases not matched to a gene. The length of the CDR3 is 13 residues. The DNA of the CDR3 is TGTGCCAGCAGTAGACAGGGTGATTCACCCCTCCACTTT. It specifies CASSRQGDSPLHF.

This clone has a single count. The rearrangement joins TRBV9 to TRBJ2-3, with 8 bases identical to TRBD1. V shed 0 bases and J 8 bases; nucleotides not matched to a gene: 5. The CDR3 runs 14 residues. The V gene's germline CDR1 is SGDLS and CDR2 YYNGEE. CDR3 region: CASSVGRGRGTQYF. CDR3 DNA sequence: TGTGCCAGCAGCGTAGGCAGGGGGCGAGGTACGCAGTATTTT.

The rearrangement links TRBV6-5 to TRBJ1-2, with D possibly TRBD1 on 6 matching bases. V shed 2 bases and J shed 1 base, with 11 bases lying between them. This CDR3 spans 15 amino acids. CDR1 and CDR2 (germline): MNHEY, SVGAGI. CDR3 loop: CASSYGGAVNYGYTF. For the CDR3, the DNA is TGTGCCAGCAGTTACGGGGGGGCGGTTAACTATGGCTACACCTTC.

The rearrangement links TRBV10-3 to TRBJ2-2, with D possibly matching TRBD1 (7 bases). Trimming pared 9 bases from V and 6 bases from J, leaving 17 bases between. This CDR3 is built from 14 residues. The germline CDR1 and CDR2 sequences are ENHRY and SYGVKD. The CDR3 DNA sequence: TGTGCCATTCTCCGGGGGACAGAACCCGGGGAGCTGTTTTTT. As protein: CAILRGTEPGELFF.

The V and J genes are TRBV5-1 and TRBJ1-2, with 10 positions matching TRBD1. The V gene's germline CDR1 is SGHRS and CDR2 YFSETQ. The junction had 2 bases not matched to a gene; V was cut back by 4 bases and J by 2 bases. The CDR3 spans 14 residues. CDR3 DNA: TGCGCCAGCAGCCCGGGACAGGGGAACTATGGCTACACCTTC. It translates to CASSPGQGNYGYTF. Supplemented by reference TRBV5-1 and TRBJ1-2, the full variable domain reads KAGVTQTPRYLIKTRGQQVTLSCSPISGHRSVSWYQQTPGQGLQFLFEYFSETQRNKGNFPGRFSGRQFSNSRSEMNVSTLELGDSALYLCASSPGQGNYGYTFGSGTRLTVV.

The CDR3 region has the DNA TGTGCCACCGGTCAGGGTGGGTACGAGCAGTACTTC. Translation gives CATGQGGYEQYF. The V and J genes are TRBV15 and TRBJ2-7; a possible D gene is TRBD1 (5 bases). The CDR3 sequence is 12 residues long. Looked up from germline, CDR1 is LNHNV and CDR2 is YYDKDF (reference sequence). Between the trimmed V and J ends, which lost 8 bases and 4 bases, there was a span of 12 bases.

The chain uses TRBV11-2 and TRBJ2-1; 9 bases map to TRBD1. Germline values: CDR1 SGHAT, CDR2 FQNNGV. V gave up 1 base and J gave up 4 bases; unmatched junction bases: 8. The CDR3 runs 17 residues. CDR3 protein: CASSLGGTGTLYNEQFF. In DNA form, the CDR3 reads TGTGCCAGCAGCTTAGGTGGGACAGGGACCTTATACAATGAGCAGTTCTTC.

This clone came up once. The chain joins TRBV6-5 to TRBJ2-5; TRBD2 aligns across 9 bases. The J call may be faulty, since TRBJ2-7 better matches the DNA end. The germline V gene encodes CDR1 MNHEY and CDR2 SVGAGI. CDR3 length: 15 amino acids. The CDR3 loop reads CASRSGGFGHYEQYF. The DNA for the CDR3 is TGTGCCAGCAGAAGCGGGGGGTTTGGGCACTACGAGCAGTACTTC.

The V and J genes are TRBV7-2 and TRBJ2-1; 7 bases agree with TRBD2. J was trimmed by 8 bases and V by 5 bases; bases with no gene match: 15. CDR1 and CDR2 from the germline V gene are SGHTA and FQGNSA. The CDR3 is 16 amino acids. CDR3 nucleotides: TGTGCCAGCAGCCGCAGAAAAGGGAGGGGCCTCGATGAGCAGTTCTTC. Protein: CASSRRKGRGLDEQFF.

The rearrangement links TRBV4-1 to TRBJ2-7, with 7 positions matching TRBD1. CDR1 and CDR2 (germline): MGHRA, YSYEKL. This CDR3 region has 13 residues. The ends lost 2 bases at V and 4 bases at J; junction bases unmatched: 2. CDR3 in DNA: TGCGCCAGCAGCCAAAACAGGGGATACGAGCAGTACTTC. The encoded protein is CASSQNRGYEQYF.

V gene TRBV28 combines with J gene TRBJ2-1; tentatively, D is TRBD1 (6 bases). Per the germline V gene, CDR1 is MDHEN and CDR2 is SYDVKM. This CDR3 spans 16 amino acids. V lost 5 bases to trimming and J lost 0 bases, with 14 bases between them. Written as DNA, the CDR3 is TGTGCCAGCAGTGGCGCAGGGGCGAGCTCCTACAATGAGCAGTTCTTC. Amino acid sequence: CASSGAGASSYNEQFF.

CDR3 sequence: CASSGDGYTF. The CDR3, as DNA: TGTGCCAGCAGTGGAGATGGCTACACCTTC. The chain is built from TRBV6-1 and TRBJ1-2, with D hard to call. This CDR3 has 10 amino acids. V was trimmed by 4 bases and J by 6 bases, leaving 3 bases between them. Germline V gene sequence: CDR1 MNHNS, CDR2 SASEGT.

V gene TRBV27 combines with J gene TRBJ1-5; the D gene is possibly TRBD1 (5 bases). V shed 5 bases and J shed 6 bases, with 17 bases lying between them. There are 15 residues in the CDR3. The germline CDR1 and CDR2 sequences are MNHEY and SMNVEV (reference sequence). The CDR3 DNA reads as TGTGCCAGCAGTCTCAACAGGTTTGGTCTTCAGCCCCAGCATTTT. It yields the protein CASSLNRFGLQPQHF.

The genes are TRBV18 and TRBJ1-5, with 8 bases that match TRBD1. In germline, CDR1 is KGHSH, CDR2 LQKENI. There are 15 residues in the CDR3. With V trimmed by 3 bases and J by 4 bases, 5 bases remained unmatched. The CDR3 here is CASSPSGGLNQPQHF. The CDR3 region has the DNA TGTGCCAGCTCACCCTCAGGGGGCTTGAATCAGCCCCAGCATTTT.